Shown below are 18 T cell receptor beta chains from a single sample sequenced in a study of metastatic and nonmetastatic thyroid tumors. TCRdb re-called clones via MiXCR from the PCR reads. Here the sample spans some 69,000 clones, over 12% being singletons. Thyroid surgery had not been preceded by any treatment in any patient. The source material was blood. The receptors derive from a male donor with papillary thyroid cancer or a benign thyroid nodule (not recorded which). Some clones in this sample may be carry-over from other donors' samples.

The sample holds a few counts of this clone. V is TRBV28 and J is TRBJ1-5; 8 positions agree with TRBD1. CDR3 size: 15 residues. From germline, CDR1 is MDHEN and CDR2 SYDVKM. Unmatched junction bases numbered 5, after V lost 5 bases and J lost 2 bases. CDR3 sequence (DNA): TGTGCCAGCAGTATCACGACAGGGGGCAATCAGCCCCAGCATTTT. It yields the protein CASSITTGGNQPQHF.

In its sample, this clone was seen a few times. A much larger clone sits a single nucleotide away, making a read error possible. The rearrangement joins TRBV5-1 to TRBJ2-3; D is possibly TRBD2 (6 bases). The germline V gene has CDR1 SGHRS and CDR2 YFSETQ. The germline V and J ends were trimmed by 0 bases and 6 bases, with 11 bases remaining between them. This CDR3 has 14 residues. CDR3 DNA sequence: TGCGCCAGCAGCTTGGCTACTAGCATTGATACGCAGTATTTT. Amino acids: CASSLATSIDTQYF.

This rearrangement joins TRBV20-1 to TRBJ1-1; D is undetermined. The CDR3 consists of 15 residues. The ends were cut back, 0 bases at V and 1 base at J, with 12 bases in the middle. Germline V gene lookup returns CDR1 DFQATT and CDR2 SNEGSKA (reference sequence). The CDR3 region is CSARDIRAQNTEAFF. CDR3 DNA sequence: TGCAGTGCTAGAGATATAAGGGCCCAGAACACTGAAGCTTTCTTT.

This clone turned up a few times. The chain recombines TRBV27 with TRBJ2-1, with TRBD2 matching over 10 bases. V shed 3 bases and J 5 bases; nucleotides not matched to a gene: 10. This CDR3 has 17 residues. Per the germline V gene, CDR1 is MNHEY and CDR2 is SMNVEV (reference sequence). The CDR3 region is CASSFIAGGAEHNEQFF. In DNA, the CDR3 is TGTGCCAGCAGTTTCATAGCGGGAGGAGCTGAACACAATGAGCAGTTCTTC.

This clone was found many times. The rearrangement joins TRBV9 to TRBJ1-4, with TRBD1 identical over 10 bases. Germline trimming cut 2 bases from V and 8 bases from J; bases unmatched to any gene: 6. There are 15 residues in the CDR3. The germline V gene encodes CDR1 SGDLS and CDR2 YYNGEE. The CDR3 nucleotides are TGTGCCAGCAGCGTGGGACAGGGGCGGTACGAAAAACTGTTTTTT. Protein sequence: CASSVGQGRYEKLFF.

This clone was counted many times. The V and J genes are TRBV12-3 or TRBV12-4 and TRBJ1-1; D gene ambiguous. V lost 7 bases, J lost 6 bases, and 15 bases lay in between. The CDR3 runs to 13 residues. CDR3: CASTQWGGAEAFF. As DNA, the CDR3 is TGTGCCAGCACCCAATGGGGAGGAGCTGAAGCTTTCTTT.

This clone appeared many times. The gene calls are TRBV20-1 and TRBJ2-7; TRBD2 agrees at 16 bases. This CDR3 comprises 16 residues. With 4 bases clipped from V and 4 bases from J, the junction kept 7 bases outside the gene matches. The V gene's germline CDR1 is DFQATT and CDR2 SNEGSKA (reference sequence). The DNA for the CDR3 is TGCAGTGCTACCGGGACTAGCGGGAGGGCGGGGTACGAGCAGTACTTC. It encodes CSATGTSGRAGYEQYF.

This clone occurred many times. The rearrangement uses TRBV18 and TRBJ2-7, with 7 bases matching TRBD1. The CDR3 covers 15 residues. V lost 6 bases to trimming and J lost 0 bases; unmatched junction nucleotides: 8. Germline CDR1 and CDR2: KGHSH and LQKENI. CDR3 amino acids: CASSLRGGPSYEQYV. CDR3 nucleotide sequence: TGTGCCAGCTCCCTCAGAGGGGGCCCCTCCTACGAGCAGTACGTC.

The DNA of the CDR3 is TGCAGTGCTAGTCGGGGTGTACGGGGGGGCCTCTCGTACAATGAGCAGTTCTTC. It codes for CSASRGVRGGLSYNEQFF. The rearrangement joins TRBV20-1 to TRBJ2-1, with TRBD2 matching over 8 bases. Trimming at V came to 3 bases and at J to 4 bases, leaving 17 bases not matched to a gene. Germline-derived CDR1 and CDR2 are DFQATT and SNEGSKA (reference sequence). The CDR3 spans 18 residues.

This clone occurred many times. V usage is TRBV4-1 and J usage is TRBJ1-2, with TRBD1 identical over 12 bases. This CDR3 is 17 amino acids long. Trimming took 0 bases from V and 8 from J; bases not matched to a gene: 10. Germline loops: CDR1 MGHRA, CDR2 YSYEKL. CDR3 sequence reads: CASSQDTGTGGAAGYTF. The CDR3 nucleotides are TGCGCCAGCAGCCAAGATACCGGGACAGGGGGCGCGGCCGGCTACACCTTC.

About this clone: The junction shows a germline mismatch at one end, possibly a read error. This rearrangement joins TRBV6-2 or TRBV6-3 to TRBJ2-5, with D possibly TRBD1 on 6 matching bases. In germline, CDR1 is MNHEY, CDR2 SVGEGT. There are 14 residues in the CDR3. The CDR3, as DNA: TGTGCCAGCACCTTCCGGGACATGCAAGAGACCCATTACTTC. This sequence encodes CASTFRDMQETHYF.

This clone was seen a few times. The V gene is TRBV6-1, the J gene TRBJ1-1; D ambiguous. This CDR3 region has 14 residues. Trimming stripped 3 bases from V and 1 base from J, with 9 bases between. The germline gives CDR1 MNHNS, CDR2 SASEGT. The CDR3 spells CASSDRHENTEAFF. CDR3 DNA: TGTGCCAGCAGTGACCGACACGAGAACACTGAAGCTTTCTTT.

A word on this clone: A read error may be the cause here, since a much bigger clone is one base away. This rearrangement joins TRBV19 to TRBJ2-2; the match to TRBD1 covers 7 bases. The V gene end was trimmed by 7 bases and the J gene end by 5 bases; junction bases not matched to a gene: 4. In germline, CDR1 is LNHDA, CDR2 SQIVND (reference sequence). This CDR3 comprises 13 residues. The CDR3 spells CASILTGTGELFF. The CDR3 DNA follows: TGTGCCAGTATCCTGACAGGGACCGGGGAGCTGTTTTTT.

At least ten counts were recorded for this clone. The chain is built from TRBV20-1 and TRBJ1-3; the D is unclear. V was pared by 0 bases and J by 0 bases, with 6 bases between. Germline values: CDR1 DFQATT, CDR2 SNEGSKA (reference sequence). The CDR3 runs 14 residues. The CDR3 sequence is CSARDENSGNTIYF. The DNA of the CDR3 is TGCAGTGCTAGAGACGAGAACTCTGGAAACACCATATATTTT.

There are many counts of this clone. This CDR3 is also generated by other DNA sequences in the sample. The V gene is TRBV5-5, the J gene TRBJ1-2; possibly TRBD1 for D (5 bases). Germline-derived CDR1 and CDR2 are SGHKS and YYEKEE (reference sequence). The CDR3 has 14 amino acids. V gave up 0 bases and J gave up 4 bases, with 10 bases separating them. The CDR3, as DNA: TGTGCCAGCAGCTTGGGGGCCGGGGGCTATGGCTACACCTTC. Its protein product is CASSLGAGGYGYTF. The complete variable domain, with remaining parts taken from reference TRBV5-5 and TRBJ1-2, reads DAGVTQSPTHLIKTRGQQVTLRCSPISGHKSVSWYQQVLGQGPQFIFQYYEKEERGRGNFPDRFSARQFPNYSSELNVNALLLGDSALYLCASSLGAGGYGYTFGSGTRLTVV.

This clone occurred many times. The chain combines TRBV12-3 or TRBV12-4 with TRBJ1-2; 10 bases are shared with TRBD1. The CDR3 consists of 15 residues. V lost 1 base, J lost 7 bases, and 6 bases stayed unmatched. The CDR3 nucleotides are TGTGCCAGCAGTTTAGGGACAGGGGGAGGATCTGGCTACACCTTC. Translating it yields CASSLGTGGGSGYTF.

Regarding this clone: Since a much larger clone is just one base distant, this may be a read error. At the DNA level, this CDR3 is encoded by other sequences in the same sample as well. The chain carries TRBV27 and TRBJ2-1; 8 bases line up with TRBD2. Looked up from germline, CDR1 is MNHEY and CDR2 is SMNVEV (reference sequence). This CDR3 comprises 15 residues. The CDR3 DNA sequence: TGTGCCGGCAGCCCACTCGGGGGGGCTTACAATGAGCAGTTCTTC. This encodes CAGSPLGGAYNEQFF.

With regard to this clone: A much larger clone sits a single nucleotide away, making a read error possible. The chain links TRBV29-1 to TRBJ2-1; D remains unclear. The germline gives CDR1 SQVTM, CDR2 ANQGSEA. This CDR3 contains 16 residues. Trimming removed 2 bases at V and 7 bases at J, with 21 bases between. The CDR3 sequence is CSVERRWTIPGNEQFF. CDR3 sequence (DNA): TGCAGCGTTGAAAGGCGGTGGACCATTCCCGGTAATGAGCAGTTCTTC.